The entry below gives a single T cell receptor (beta chain) sequence along with its context. There are a few counts of this clonotype. The clone's antigen remains unknown. No base quality information exists; no much larger clone differs at one position. Trimming takes 5 bases from V and 3 bases from J, and the germline ends sit 13 bases apart. Measured from the cysteine to the phenylalanine, the CDR3 is 14 residues long. Only CDR3 DNA remains: 42 bases, in frame from the first base. Reading the germline V gene gives CDR1 SGHAT and CDR2 FQNNGV. All donors were healthy Caucasians. Three pairs of female monozygotic twins, all aged about 18 to 30 years, made up the twin cohort. Miltenyi CD45RO+ enrichment and human naive T-cell isolation kits were used to isolate memory (CD45RO+) and naive T cells from PBMC. This entry comes from a study of identical twins (TCRdb year 2016). A note on the overall study: To test whether fetal clonotypes persist, the study used deep sequencing on TCR alpha and beta repertoires from monozygotic twins, unrelated adults of various ages, and cord blood. To rule out contamination, the twin experiments were replicated at different times with different library preparation protocols.

Libraries were prepared through 5' RACE. The data were produced on an Illumina HiSeq 2000. Template switching added a universal primer binding site, and the final cDNA carried a unique molecular identifier that allowed TCR cDNA molecules to be counted accurately. First-strand cDNA for TCR alpha and beta chains was synthesized from specific primers in the conserved constant-segment region. To control for contamination, every cDNA library carried two barcodes: a SMART-Mk sample barcode plus Illumina barcodes. TruSeq adapter sequences and Illumina sample barcodes were added in two successive PCR steps. TCR alpha and beta cDNA libraries were sequenced on the Illumina HiSeq platform with custom primers. In the original analysis: Unique molecular identifiers were extracted from raw reads with MiGEC, and CDR3 positions were determined with MiXCR. For each individual, recombination models were inferred using an EM algorithm with the repgenHMM and IGoR tools. The tcR package in R was used for shared clonotype analysis, with sharing normalized by the product of cloneset sizes. Out-of-frame nonproductive sequences were analyzed to study raw recombination free of thymic and clonal selection effects. The public reads were run again by TCRdb, first through fastp at Q25 and then through MiXCR, and only productive beta chains were kept. Rows are combined by CDR3 protein, so each entry shows the most common genes and DNA. TCRdb's processing, not the authors' own work, is the source of the V and J calls. This sample holds a few hundred thousand distinct CDR3 sequences; roughly 13% were observed only once. The leading ten clones occupy more than 3.5% of the sample.

Study-wide findings and limitations: In monozygotic twins, out-of-frame TCR alpha sharing was systematically underestimated by recombination models, although the models agreed with sharing between unrelated individuals. Fewer insertions were carried by abundant cord blood beta clonotypes, a similar but weaker trend appeared in young adult naive repertoires, and no such trend appeared in memory repertoires. Out-of-frame TCR alpha sequences shared between twins showed an excess of low generation-probability sequences compared with coincidental sharing between unrelated individuals. Zero-insertion analyses could be partly confounded by invariant T cells such as MAIT and iNKT, though diverse VJ usage argued against such confounding for most clonotypes. In beta out-of-frame sequences, excess twin sharing was weaker, because having fewer shared sequences lowered the signal-to-noise ratio. Because the same donors could not be followed over many years, the conclusions depended on cross-sectional statistical analysis.

These records were also assigned to another study, of yellow fever vaccine responses in identical twins. The second study also describes: The authors reported that the T cell response to vaccination in identical twins appeared partly convergent and partly personalized. In identical twins, the study followed T cell clones that responded to the vaccine with precision.

The source is a woman aged 18-29 years in good health. The rearrangement joined TRBV11-2 to TRBJ1-2, with a weak D call of TRBD1 (5 bases match). The sequencing input was memory (CD45RO+) T cells sorted from blood. The cell subset or site label, read with the paper, signifies: CD45RO+ enriched T cells. The nucleotides are TGTGCCAGCAGCCCCCGGGGGGGTGACTATGGCTACACCTTC. This translates into CASSPRGGDYGYTF. Where the CDR3 stops, the reference TRBV11-2 and TRBJ1-2 genes take over; the full variable domain is EAGVAQSPRYKIIEKRQSVAFWCNPISGHATLYWYQQILGQGPKLLIQFQNNGVVDDSQLPKDRFSAERLKGVDSTLKIQPAKLEDSAVYLCASSPRGGDYGYTFGSGTRLTVV.